This T cell receptor beta chain was sequenced for a study of blood T cell repertoires in COVID-19. Across the study: Samples of COVID-19 (acute and convalescent) were obtained from the United States, Italy and Spain. The cDNA or gDNA used as material had been derived from T cells, B-cell-depleted T cells, or PBMCs.

In the authors' methods: It was from reference gene primer amplification that nucleated cell counts were estimated. Profiling relied on immunoSEQ multiplex PCR, and the TCRdb table lists in-frame clones only, not all of them. That table furnishes V, J and clone size, whereas the DNA furnished D and trimming. The table shows about 200,000 clones, with around nine tenths occurring only once. Germline CDR1 and CDR2: LGHDT and YNNKEL (reference sequence). The CDR3 spans 15 residues. J was trimmed by 6 bases and V by 4 bases; bases with no gene match: 10. The clonotype originates from a man between 18 and 35 years old with active or convalescent COVID-19. This chain joins TRBV3-1 (or the pseudogene TRBV3-2) and TRBJ2-7, with 9 nucleotides matching TRBD2. Sequenced material: peripheral blood. The CDR3 DNA is TGTGCCAGCAGCCGCCTAGCGGGAAGTTCGTCCGAGCAGTACTTC. Translated, it gives CASSRLAGSSSEQYF.